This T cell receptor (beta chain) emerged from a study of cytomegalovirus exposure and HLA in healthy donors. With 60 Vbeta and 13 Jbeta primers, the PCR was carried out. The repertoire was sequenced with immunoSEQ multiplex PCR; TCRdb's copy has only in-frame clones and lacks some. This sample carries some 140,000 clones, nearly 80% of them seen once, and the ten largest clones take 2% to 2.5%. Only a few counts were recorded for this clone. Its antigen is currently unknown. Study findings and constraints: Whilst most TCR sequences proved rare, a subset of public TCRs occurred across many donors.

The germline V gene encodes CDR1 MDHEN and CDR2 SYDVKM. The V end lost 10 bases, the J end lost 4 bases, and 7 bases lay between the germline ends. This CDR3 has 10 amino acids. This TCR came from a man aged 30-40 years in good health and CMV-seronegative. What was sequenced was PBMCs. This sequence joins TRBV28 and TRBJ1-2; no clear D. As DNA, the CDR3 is TGTGCCACCTCAGGCTATGGCTACACCTTC. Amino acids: CATSGYGYTF.